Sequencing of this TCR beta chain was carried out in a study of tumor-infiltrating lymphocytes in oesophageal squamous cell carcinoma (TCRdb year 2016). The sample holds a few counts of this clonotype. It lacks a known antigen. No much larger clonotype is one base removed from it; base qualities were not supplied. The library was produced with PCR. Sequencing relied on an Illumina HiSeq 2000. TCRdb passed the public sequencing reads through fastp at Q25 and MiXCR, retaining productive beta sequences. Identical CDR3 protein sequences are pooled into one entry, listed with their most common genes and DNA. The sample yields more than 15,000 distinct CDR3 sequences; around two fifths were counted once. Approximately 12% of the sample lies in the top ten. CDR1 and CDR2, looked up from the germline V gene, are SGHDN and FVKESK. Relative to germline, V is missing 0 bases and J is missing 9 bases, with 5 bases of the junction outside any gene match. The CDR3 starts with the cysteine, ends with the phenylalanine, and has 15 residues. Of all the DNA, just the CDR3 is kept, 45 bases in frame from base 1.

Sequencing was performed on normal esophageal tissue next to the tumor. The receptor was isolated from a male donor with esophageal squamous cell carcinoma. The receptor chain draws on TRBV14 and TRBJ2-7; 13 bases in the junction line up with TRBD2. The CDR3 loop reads CASSQEGLAGVGQYF. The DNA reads TGTGCCAGCAGCCAAGAAGGACTAGCGGGAGTAGGGCAGTACTTC.